This TCR beta chain was retrieved from a study of T cells in localized non-small cell lung cancer. Here immunoSEQ multiplex PCR was the method, and the copy in TCRdb shows in-frame clones only, minus some. The table lists around 91,000 clones, approximately 90% of them singletons. V lost 6 bases and J lost 2, with 16 bases in between. CDR3 length equals 16 residues. From germline, CDR1 is MNHEY and CDR2 SMNVEV (reference sequence). The V gene is TRBV27, the J gene TRBJ1-4; D possibly corresponds to TRBD1 (6 bases). This receptor was obtained from a man aged 40-75 years with stage I squamous cell lung carcinoma. The sample here was peripheral blood, taken before any cancer treatment. The CDR3 DNA reads TGTGCCAGCAGCCCTACGTTAAGGGGGACTAATGAAAAACTGTTTTTT. Translation gives CASSPTLRGTNEKLFF.